This T cell receptor (beta chain) comes out of a study of blood T cells in healthy people across ages. Findings and limits, study-wide: Expanded clonotype shifts may have been confounded, as the donors had an unknown CMV status. Among T cells, TCR beta diversity per million cells dropped roughly linearly as age rose.

Primers used in a second PCR of roughly 6 to 12 cycles were a sample-barcoded 5' primer and a J-beta primer mix. TCRdb used MiXCR to reprocess the 5' RACE reads, holding one entry per CDR3 protein. The repertoire holds about 800,000 distinct CDR3 sequences, with just under 25% as singletons. This clonotype was detected once. Its antigen remains unidentified. The V gene's germline CDR1 is MNHEY and CDR2 SVGAGI. The CDR3 is 16 amino acids. This sample also appeared in a second study, on T cells of mothers and their children. This second report adds: Using around 1.6 ug per 15 ul, all extracted RNA underwent cDNA synthesis.

This clonotype was obtained from a boy between 10 and 17 years old in good health. This chain uses TRBV6-5 with TRBJ2-5; 15 bases align to TRBD2. The better agreement between TRBJ2-7 and the DNA end casts doubt on the J call. The sample was blood. In nucleotides, the CDR3 is TGTGCCAGCAGTTACGGCGGGACTAGCGGGAGGAACGAGCAGTACTTC. Translation gives CASSYGGTSGRNEQYF.